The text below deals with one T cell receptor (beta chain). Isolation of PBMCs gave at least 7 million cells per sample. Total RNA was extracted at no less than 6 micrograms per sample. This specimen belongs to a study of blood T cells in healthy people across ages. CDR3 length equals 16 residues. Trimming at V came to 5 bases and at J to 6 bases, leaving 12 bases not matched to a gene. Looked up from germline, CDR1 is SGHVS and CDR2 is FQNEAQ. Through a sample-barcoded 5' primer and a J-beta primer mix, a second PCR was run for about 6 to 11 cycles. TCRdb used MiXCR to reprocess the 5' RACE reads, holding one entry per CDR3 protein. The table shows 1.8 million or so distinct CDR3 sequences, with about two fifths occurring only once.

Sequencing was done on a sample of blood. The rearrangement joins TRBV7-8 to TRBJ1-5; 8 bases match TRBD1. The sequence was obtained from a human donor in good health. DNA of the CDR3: TGTGCCAGCAGCCCCGGCCCGGGGACAGGCCGTCAGCCCCAGCATTTT. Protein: CASSPGPGTGRQPQHF.